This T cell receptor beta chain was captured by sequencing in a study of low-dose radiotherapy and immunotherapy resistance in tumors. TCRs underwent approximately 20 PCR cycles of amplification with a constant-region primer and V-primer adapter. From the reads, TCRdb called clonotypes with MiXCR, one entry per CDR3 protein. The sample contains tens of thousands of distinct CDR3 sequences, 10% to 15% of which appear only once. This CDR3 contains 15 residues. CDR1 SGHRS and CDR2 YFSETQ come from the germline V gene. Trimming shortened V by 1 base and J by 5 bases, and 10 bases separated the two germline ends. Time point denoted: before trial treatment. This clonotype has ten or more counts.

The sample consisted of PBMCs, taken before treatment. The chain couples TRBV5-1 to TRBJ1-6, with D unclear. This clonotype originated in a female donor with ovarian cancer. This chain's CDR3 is CASSLKGPDNSPLHF. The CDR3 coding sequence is TGCGCCAGCAGCTTGAAAGGACCCGATAATTCACCCCTCCACTTT. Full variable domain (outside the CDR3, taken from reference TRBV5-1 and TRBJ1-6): KAGVTQTPRYLIKTRGQQVTLSCSPISGHRSVSWYQQTPGQGLQFLFEYFSETQRNKGNFPGRFSGRQFSNSRSEMNVSTLELGDSALYLCASSLKGPDNSPLHFGNGTRLTVT.